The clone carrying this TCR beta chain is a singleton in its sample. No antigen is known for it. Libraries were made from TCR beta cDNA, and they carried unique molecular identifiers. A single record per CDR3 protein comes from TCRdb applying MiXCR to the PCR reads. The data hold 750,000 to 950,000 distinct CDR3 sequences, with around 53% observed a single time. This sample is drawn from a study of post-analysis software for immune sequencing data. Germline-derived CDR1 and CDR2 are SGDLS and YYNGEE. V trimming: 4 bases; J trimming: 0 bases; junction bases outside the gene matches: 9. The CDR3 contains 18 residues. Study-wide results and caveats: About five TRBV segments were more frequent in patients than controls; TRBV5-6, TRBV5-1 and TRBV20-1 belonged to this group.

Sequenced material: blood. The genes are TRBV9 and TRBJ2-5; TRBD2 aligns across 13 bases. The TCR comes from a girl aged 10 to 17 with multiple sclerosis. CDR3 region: CASSYEGLAGRYQETQYF. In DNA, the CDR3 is TGTGCCAGCAGCTACGAGGGACTAGCGGGAAGGTACCAAGAGACCCAGTACTTC.